This entry lists 8 T cell receptor beta chains sequenced from one sample in a study of CD8 T cells in ankylosing spondylitis. TCRdb re-analysed the 5' RACE reads in MiXCR, keeping a single row per CDR3 protein. The sample has under 150,000 distinct CDR3 sequences; approximately 10% are singletons. The sequencing input was blood, either unsorted or a sorted T cell fraction (not recorded which). The receptors shown here come from a female donor with ankylosing spondylitis or in good health (not recorded which).

Of note for this clonotype: A single base separates this from a much larger clone, so it may be a read error. The genes are TRBV2 and TRBJ1-2, with D uncertain. From germline, CDR1 is SNHLY and CDR2 FYNNEI. V was pared by 5 bases and J by 4 bases, with 8 bases between. The CDR3 is 12 residues long. The DNA for the CDR3 is TGTGCCAGCAGTAAGTTAAGCTATGGCTACACCTTC. It translates to CASSKLSYGYTF.

This clonotype was observed at least ten times. The chain employs TRBV12-3 or TRBV12-4 and TRBJ1-5; D gene uncertain. The CDR3 consists of 15 residues. V was pared by 6 bases and J by 0 bases, with 12 bases between. CDR3 in DNA: TGTGCCAGCAGCCCCGAACCAGTTAGCAATCAGCCCCAGCATTTT. Protein sequence: CASSPEPVSNQPQHF.

This clonotype was counted many times. The genes are TRBV29-1 and TRBJ1-1, with 11 bases fitting TRBD1. Losses at the gene ends were 6 bases for V and 5 bases for J; bases not matched to a gene: 8. Germline values: CDR1 SQVTM, CDR2 ANQGSEA. The CDR3 has 14 amino acids. CDR3 amino acids: CSVGRGQGATEAFF. As DNA, the CDR3 is TGCAGCGTGGGCCGTGGACAGGGGGCTACTGAAGCTTTCTTT.

This clonotype came up many times. V and J are TRBV6-1 and TRBJ2-1; TRBD1 aligns across 9 bases. The CDR3 spans 14 residues. Per germline, CDR1 MNHNS and CDR2 SASEGT. The junction had 5 bases not matched to a gene; V was cut back by 5 bases and J by 6 bases. CDR3 amino acids: CASSRDRERNEQFF. CDR3 sequence (DNA): TGTGCCAGCAGTCGGGACAGGGAGCGCAATGAGCAGTTCTTC.

This clonotype was seen a few times. The chain is built from TRBV18 and TRBJ2-2, with D hard to call. CDR3 length equals 13 residues. CDR1 is KGHSH and CDR2 is LQKENI in the germline V gene. Trimming left V 0 bases short and J 2 bases short, with 1 base between. The CDR3 loop reads CASSPPNTGELFF. The CDR3 DNA reads as TGTGCCAGCTCACCACCTAACACCGGGGAGCTGTTTTTT. Variable domain in full (rest from reference TRBV18 and TRBJ2-2): NAGVMQNPRHLVRRRGQEARLRCSPMKGHSHVYWYRQLPEEGLKFMVYLQKENIIDESGMPKERFSAEFPKEGPSILRIQQVVRGDSAAYFCASSPPNTGELFFGEGSRLTVL.

This clonotype was seen a handful of times. A read error is possible here, since a much larger clone lies one base away. The chain links TRBV7-9 to TRBJ1-1; tentatively, D is TRBD1 (5 bases). The CDR3 has 13 amino acids. Germline assignment: CDR1 SEHNR and CDR2 FQNEAQ (reference sequence). CDR3 nucleotide sequence: TGTGCCTGCAGCTTACGCCAGGGAGGACAAGCTTTCTTT. Residues: CACSLRQGGQAFF.

This clonotype was recorded many times. The rearrangement links TRBV19 to TRBJ1-1; D gene uncertain. The V end lost 5 bases, the J end lost 2 bases, and 21 bases lay between the germline ends. The CDR3 has 17 amino acids. Germline CDR1 and CDR2: LNHDA and SQIVND (reference sequence). CDR3 residues: CASSFSTRRRINTEAFF. CDR3 DNA: TGTGCCAGTAGTTTCTCCACGCGACGAAGAATAAACACTGAAGCTTTCTTT.

In this sample, this clonotype turned up a few times. The chain uses TRBV20-1 and TRBJ1-4; tentatively, D is TRBD1 (5 bases). Germline loops: CDR1 DFQATT, CDR2 SNEGSKA (reference sequence). The CDR3 has 16 amino acids. The V end lost 1 base, the J end lost 8 bases, and 20 bases lay between the germline ends. CDR3 in DNA: TGCAGTGCTAGAGTAATTATGCGGGCAGGGAGAGAAAAACTGTTTTTT. Protein sequence: CSARVIMRAGREKLFF.